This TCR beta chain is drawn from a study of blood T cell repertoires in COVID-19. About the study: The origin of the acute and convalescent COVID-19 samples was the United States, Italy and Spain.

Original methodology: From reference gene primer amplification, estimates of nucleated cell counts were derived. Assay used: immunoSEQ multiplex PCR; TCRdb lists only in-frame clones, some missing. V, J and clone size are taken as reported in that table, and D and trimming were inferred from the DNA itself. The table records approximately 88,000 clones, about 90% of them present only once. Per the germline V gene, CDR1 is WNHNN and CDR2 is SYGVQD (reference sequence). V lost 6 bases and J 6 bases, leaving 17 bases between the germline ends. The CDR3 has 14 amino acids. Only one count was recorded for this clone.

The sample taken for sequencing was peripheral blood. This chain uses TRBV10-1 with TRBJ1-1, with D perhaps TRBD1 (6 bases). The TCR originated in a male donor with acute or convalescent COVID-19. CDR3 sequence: CASSTNRAGPEAFF. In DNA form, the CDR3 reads TGCGCCAGCAGCACTAACAGGGCAGGGCCTGAAGCTTTCTTT.